A selection of T cell receptor beta chains follows, all from one sample in a study of early T cells in non-severe SARS-CoV-2 infection. TCRdb fed the 5' RACE reads into MiXCR, producing one record per CDR3 protein. The sample shows fewer than 85,000 distinct CDR3 sequences, approximately 12% of them seen only once. Specimen: whole blood. The receptors originated from an adult who was a healthcare worker with PCR-confirmed SARS-CoV-2 infection or an uninfected control (not recorded which). Each CDR3 is given with its conserved first and last residue. A D gene is named only where the DNA matches it firmly. Some rows have no size entry. The others give once, few or many, or a class for an expanded clone.

abundance	v_gene	d_gene	j_gene	CDR3aa	CDR3nt
NA	TRBV6-5	NA	TRBJ1-1	CATASHVTMNTEAFF	TGTGCCACTGCGAGTCACGTAACCATGAACACTGAAGCTTTCTTT
many	TRBV28	NA	TRBJ2-7	CASSGGPPSYEQYF	TGTGCCAGCTCTGGGGGCCCACCCTCCTACGAGCAGTACTTC
few	TRBV3-1	NA	TRBJ2-2	CASSPLSTGELFF	TGTGCCAGCAGCCCTCTTAGTACCGGGGAGCTGTTTTTT
many	TRBV5-1	TRBD1	TRBJ1-2	CASSSTGGRTTRGYTF	TGCGCCAGCAGCTCTACAGGGGGCAGGACCACTCGGGGCTACACCTTC
many	TRBV9	TRBD1	TRBJ1-3	CASSVGPGTGSGNTIYF	TGTGCCAGCAGCGTAGGACCCGGGACAGGCTCTGGAAACACCATATATTTT
many	TRBV5-1	TRBD1	TRBJ1-5	CASSLVGQPNQPQHF	TGCGCCAGCAGCTTGGTGGGACAGCCCAATCAGCCCCAGCATTTT
many	TRBV6-2/TRBV6-3	NA	TRBJ1-5	CASRGQGNQPQHF	TGTGCCAGCAGGGGGCAAGGCAATCAGCCCCAGCATTTT
NA	TRBV29-1	TRBD2	TRBJ2-3	CSVETSGASTDTQYF	TGCAGCGTTGAGACTAGCGGGGCCAGCACAGATACGCAGTATTTT
many	TRBV29-1	TRBD2	TRBJ2-2	CSIGAGAGTGELFF	TGCAGCATTGGGGCGGGAGCCGGGACCGGGGAGCTGTTTTTT
many	TRBV2	TRBD1	TRBJ2-1	CASSVGRGQAPFF	TGTGCCAGCAGTGTGGGTAGGGGACAGGCCCCGTTCTTC
NA	TRBV27	NA	TRBJ2-7	CASSLRGFSYEQYF	TGTGCCAGCAGTTTGAGGGGATTCTCCTACGAGCAGTACTTC
many	TRBV20-1	NA	TRBJ2-3	CSAASGGRTQYF	TGCAGTGCTGCTTCCGGGGGCAGGACGCAGTATTTT
NA	TRBV27	TRBD2	TRBJ2-1	CATTLSAGGPYNEQFF	TGTGCCACTACCCTCAGCGCGGGAGGGCCTTATAATGAGCAGTTCTTC
few	TRBV10-2	NA	TRBJ2-3	CASSPTRARTDTQYF	TGCGCCAGCAGCCCTACAAGGGCGCGCACAGATACGCAGTATTTT
many	TRBV20-1	NA	TRBJ1-5	CSAREGSHPQHF	TGCAGTGCTAGAGAGGGGTCGCACCCCCAGCATTTT
NA	TRBV10-3	NA	TRBJ2-7	CAISDFRVLEYEQYF	TGTGCCATCAGTGATTTCAGGGTCCTGGAGTACGAGCAGTACTTC
many	TRBV12-3/TRBV12-4	TRBD1	TRBJ1-6	CASSQDRDYNSPLHF	TGTGCCAGCAGTCAAGACAGGGATTATAATTCACCCCTCCACTTT
few	TRBV4-2	TRBD1	TRBJ2-1	CASSQAMDRRYNEQFF	TGTGCCAGCAGCCAAGCTATGGACAGGAGATACAATGAGCAGTTCTTC
many	TRBV29-1	NA	TRBJ2-1	CSVFWVGEQFF	TGCAGCGTATTTTGGGTGGGTGAGCAGTTCTTC
many	TRBV28	TRBD2	TRBJ2-7	CASSLPAHKGLADTTYEQYF	TGTGCCAGCAGTTTACCCGCACACAAGGGACTAGCTGATACAACCTACGAGCAGTACTTC
many	TRBV4-2	TRBD1	TRBJ2-1	CASSYSTTAQGDEQFF	TGTGCCAGCAGTTACTCCACGACAGCCCAGGGGGATGAGCAGTTCTTC
many	TRBV5-4	NA	TRBJ1-2	CASSLASENLNYGYTF	TGTGCCAGCAGCTTGGCTTCCGAAAACCTGAACTATGGCTACACCTTC
many	TRBV5-1	NA	TRBJ2-2	CASRGSANTGELFF	TGCGCCAGCCGAGGTAGCGCGAACACCGGGGAGCTGTTTTTT
many	TRBV28	TRBD1	TRBJ2-1	CASSLWTGGYNEQFF	TGTGCCAGCAGTTTATGGACAGGGGGTTACAATGAGCAGTTCTTC
many	TRBV4-3	NA	TRBJ2-6	CASSQDIFGGQFSGANVLTF	TGCGCCAGCAGCCAAGATATTTTCGGAGGACAGTTCTCTGGGGCCAACGTCCTGACTTTC
NA	TRBV20-1	NA	TRBJ2-5	CSARRGAAQTQYF	TGCAGTGCTAGAAGGGGGGCCGCCCAGACCCAGTACTTC
many	TRBV19	NA	TRBJ2-7	CASSPRGGAYYEQYF	TGTGCCAGTAGTCCTCGGGGAGGCGCTTACTACGAGCAGTACTTC
many	TRBV3-1	TRBD1	TRBJ2-3	CASSQGQGDTDTQYF	TGTGCCAGCAGCCAAGGACAGGGGGACACAGATACGCAGTATTTT
many	TRBV5-1	NA	TRBJ1-1	CASSLAADVGTEAFF	TGCGCCAGCAGCTTGGCCGCAGACGTGGGCACTGAAGCTTTCTTT
many	TRBV5-4	TRBD2	TRBJ2-1	CASSLASGASYNEQFF	TGTGCCAGCAGCTTGGCTAGCGGGGCGTCCTACAATGAGCAGTTCTTC
many	TRBV2	TRBD2	TRBJ2-1	CASSELTSGGYNEQFF	TGTGCCAGCAGTGAATTGACTAGCGGGGGGTACAATGAGCAGTTCTTC
many	TRBV20-1	TRBD1	TRBJ1-5	CSARGGGWANQPQHF	TGCAGTGCTAGAGGAGGGGGCTGGGCCAATCAGCCCCAGCATTTT
many	TRBV19	NA	TRBJ1-5	CASSPSKGTRNQPQHF	TGTGCCAGTAGTCCCTCCAAGGGGACAAGAAATCAGCCCCAGCATTTT
many	TRBV28	NA	TRBJ1-1	CASSLPALGGTEAFF	TGTGCCAGCAGTTTACCCGCTCTCGGTGGGACTGAAGCTTTCTTT
many	TRBV7-8	NA	TRBJ2-3	CASSPPGTKGGPDTQYF	TGTGCCAGCAGCCCCCCTGGGACTAAAGGGGGCCCAGATACGCAGTATTTT
many	TRBV21-1	NA	TRBJ1-5	CASSKALGRPGNQPQHF	TGTGCCAGCAGCAAAGCGCTGGGACGGCCAGGCAATCAGCCCCAGCATTTT
NA	TRBV7-8	NA	TRBJ2-7	CASSLAGQGGREQYF	TGTGCCAGCAGCTTAGCGGGCCAGGGGGGCCGGGAGCAGTACTTC
NA	TRBV7-8	NA	TRBJ1-1	CASSKYSPEAFF	TGTGCCAGCAGCAAGTACAGTCCTGAAGCTTTCTTT
NA	TRBV6-1	NA	TRBJ1-4	CASSRQQTNEKLFF	TGTGCCAGCAGTCGACAGCAAACTAATGAAAAACTGTTTTTT
many	TRBV6-5	NA	TRBJ1-2	CASSYSSISGKPSHLYTF	TGTGCCAGCAGTTACTCGTCTATTTCCGGAAAACCCTCACATTTGTACACCTTC
many	TRBV20-1	TRBD2	TRBJ2-1	CSARDHTGLAGKSSYNEQFF	TGCAGTGCTAGGGATCATACCGGACTAGCGGGTAAGAGCTCCTACAATGAGCAGTTCTTC
many	TRBV29-1	NA	TRBJ2-3	CSATRLGSTDTQYF	TGCAGCGCGACGAGGCTAGGGAGCACAGATACGCAGTATTTT
NA	TRBV27	NA	TRBJ2-7	CASSLNPGAYEQYF	TGTGCCAGCAGTTTAAACCCAGGGGCCTACGAGCAGTACTTC
many	TRBV12-3/TRBV12-4	TRBD1	TRBJ1-1	CASSRGLQGGNTEAFF	TGTGCCAGCAGCCGGGGGTTACAGGGGGGGAACACTGAAGCTTTCTTT
many	TRBV28	TRBD2	TRBJ2-1	CASSSGGSGRAGEQFF	TGTGCCAGCAGTTCTGGAGGTAGCGGGAGGGCAGGCGAGCAGTTCTTC
many	TRBV20-1	NA	TRBJ1-2	CSAIPRDGYYGYTF	TGCAGTGCTATCCCCCGGGACGGATATTATGGCTACACCTTC
many	TRBV20-1	NA	TRBJ2-7	CSAAAPLENYEQYF	TGCAGTGCTGCCGCCCCCCTTGAGAACTACGAGCAGTACTTC
many	TRBV20-1	NA	TRBJ2-5	CSASNSGSVQETQYF	TGCAGTGCTAGTAATAGCGGATCTGTCCAAGAGACCCAGTACTTC
many	TRBV27	NA	TRBJ2-2	CASSLGQSGELFF	TGTGCCAGCAGTTTAGGGCAATCCGGGGAGCTGTTTTTT
many	TRBV7-2	TRBD2	TRBJ2-7	CASSLDEGLAGWEQYF	TGTGCCAGCAGCTTAGATGAGGGACTAGCGGGATGGGAGCAGTACTTC
many	TRBV19	TRBD2	TRBJ2-1	CASSRLAGKARTYNEQFF	TGTGCCAGTAGTCGACTAGCGGGAAAGGCTCGTACATACAATGAGCAGTTCTTC
many	TRBV28	TRBD1	TRBJ1-1	CASRIQGYGGTEAFF	TGTGCCAGCAGGATACAGGGGTACGGGGGCACTGAAGCTTTCTTT
many	TRBV20-1	NA	TRBJ2-3	CSARVPHTQYF	TGCAGTGCTAGAGTTCCCCATACGCAGTATTTT
medium-sized	TRBV6-5	NA	TRBJ2-3	CASSQLGAPDTQYF	TGTGCCAGCAGCCAGCTGGGAGCCCCAGATACGCAGTATTTT
many	TRBV12-3/TRBV12-4	NA	TRBJ2-5	CASRLSGRETQYF	TGTGCCAGCAGGCTTTCAGGGCGGGAGACCCAGTACTTC